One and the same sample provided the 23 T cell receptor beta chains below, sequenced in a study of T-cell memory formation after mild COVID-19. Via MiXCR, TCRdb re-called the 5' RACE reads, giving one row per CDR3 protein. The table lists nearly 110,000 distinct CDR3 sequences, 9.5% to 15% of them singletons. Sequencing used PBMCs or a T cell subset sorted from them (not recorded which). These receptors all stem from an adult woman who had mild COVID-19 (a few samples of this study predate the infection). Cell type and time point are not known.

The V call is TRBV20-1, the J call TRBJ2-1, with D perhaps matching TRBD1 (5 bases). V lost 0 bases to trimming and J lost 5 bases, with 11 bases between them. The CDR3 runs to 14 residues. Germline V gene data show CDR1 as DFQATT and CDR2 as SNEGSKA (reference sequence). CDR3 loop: CSAREGADNNEQFF. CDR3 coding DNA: TGCAGTGCTAGAGAAGGGGCTGATAACAATGAGCAGTTCTTC.

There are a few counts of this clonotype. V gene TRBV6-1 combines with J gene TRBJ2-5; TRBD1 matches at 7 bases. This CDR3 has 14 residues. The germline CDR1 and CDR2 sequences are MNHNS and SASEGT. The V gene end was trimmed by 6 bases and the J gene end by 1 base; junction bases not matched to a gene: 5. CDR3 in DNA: TGTGCCAGCAGGGCCAGGGGGTTCCAAGAGACCCAGTACTTC. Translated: CASRARGFQETQYF.

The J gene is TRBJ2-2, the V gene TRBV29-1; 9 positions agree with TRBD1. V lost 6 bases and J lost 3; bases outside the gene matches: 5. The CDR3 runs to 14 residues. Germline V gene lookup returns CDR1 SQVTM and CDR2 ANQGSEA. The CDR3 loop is CSVVTGGDTGELFF. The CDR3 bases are TGCAGCGTGGTGACAGGGGGGGACACCGGGGAGCTGTTTTTT.

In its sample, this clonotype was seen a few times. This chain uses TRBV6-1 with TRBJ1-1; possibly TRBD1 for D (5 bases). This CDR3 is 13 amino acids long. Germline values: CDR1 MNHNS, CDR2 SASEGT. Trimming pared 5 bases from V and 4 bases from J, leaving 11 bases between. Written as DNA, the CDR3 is TGTGCCAGCAGTCCAGGGTTAAGCACTGAAGCTTTCTTT. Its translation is CASSPGLSTEAFF.

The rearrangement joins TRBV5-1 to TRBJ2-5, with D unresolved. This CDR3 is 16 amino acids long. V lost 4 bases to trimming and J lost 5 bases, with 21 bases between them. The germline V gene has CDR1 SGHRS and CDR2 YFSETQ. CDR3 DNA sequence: TGCGCCAGCAGCCCGGAGATGATGGGAACCTTGGAGACCCAGTACTTC. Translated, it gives CASSPEMMGTLETQYF. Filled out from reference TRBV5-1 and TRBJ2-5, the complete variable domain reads KAGVTQTPRYLIKTRGQQVTLSCSPISGHRSVSWYQQTPGQGLQFLFEYFSETQRNKGNFPGRFSGRQFSNSRSEMNVSTLELGDSALYLCASSPEMMGTLETQYFGPGTRLLVL.

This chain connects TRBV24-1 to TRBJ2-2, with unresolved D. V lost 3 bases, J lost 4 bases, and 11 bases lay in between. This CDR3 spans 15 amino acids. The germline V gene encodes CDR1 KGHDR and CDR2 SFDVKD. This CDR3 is CATSDRTEPTGELFF. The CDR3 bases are TGTGCCACCAGTGATAGGACCGAACCCACCGGGGAGCTGTTTTTT.

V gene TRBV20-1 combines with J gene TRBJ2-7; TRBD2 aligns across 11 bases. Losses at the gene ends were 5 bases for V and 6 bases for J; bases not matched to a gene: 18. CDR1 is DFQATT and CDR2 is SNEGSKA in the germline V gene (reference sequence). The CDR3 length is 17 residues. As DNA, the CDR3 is TGCAGTGCTTTCCCAACCGGGACTAGCGGATCGACCTCCGAGCAGTACTTC. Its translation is CSAFPTGTSGSTSEQYF.

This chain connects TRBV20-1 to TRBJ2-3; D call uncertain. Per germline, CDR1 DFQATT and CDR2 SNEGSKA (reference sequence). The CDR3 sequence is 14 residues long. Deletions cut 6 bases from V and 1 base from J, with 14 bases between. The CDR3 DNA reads TGCAGTGCCATACCTCACGTCGGCACAGATACGCAGTATTTT. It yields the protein CSAIPHVGTDTQYF.

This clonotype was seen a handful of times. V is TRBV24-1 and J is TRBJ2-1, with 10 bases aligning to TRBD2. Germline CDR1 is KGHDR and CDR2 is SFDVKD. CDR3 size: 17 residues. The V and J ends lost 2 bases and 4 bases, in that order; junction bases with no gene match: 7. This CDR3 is CATSDSAGGPRYNEQFF. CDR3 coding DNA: TGTGCCACCAGTGATTCAGCGGGAGGGCCCAGGTACAATGAGCAGTTCTTC.

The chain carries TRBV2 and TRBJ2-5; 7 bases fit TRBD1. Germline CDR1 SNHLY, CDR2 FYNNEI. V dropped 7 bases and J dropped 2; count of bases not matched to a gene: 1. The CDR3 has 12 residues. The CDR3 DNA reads TGTGCCAGCATGGGACAGCAAGAGACCCAGTACTTC. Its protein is CASMGQQETQYF.

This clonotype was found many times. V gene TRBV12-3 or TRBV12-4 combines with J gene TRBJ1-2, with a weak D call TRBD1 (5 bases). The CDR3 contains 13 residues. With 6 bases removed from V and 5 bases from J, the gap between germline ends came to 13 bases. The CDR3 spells CASRTGSAYGYTF. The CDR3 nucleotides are TGTGCCAGCAGAACAGGATCGGCATATGGCTACACCTTC.

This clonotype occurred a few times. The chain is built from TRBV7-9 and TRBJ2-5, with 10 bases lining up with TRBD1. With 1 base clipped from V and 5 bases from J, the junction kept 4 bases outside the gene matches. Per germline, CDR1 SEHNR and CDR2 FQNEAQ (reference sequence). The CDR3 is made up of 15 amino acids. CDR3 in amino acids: CASSLVGTGAETQYF. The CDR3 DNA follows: TGTGCCAGCAGCTTAGTGGGGACAGGGGCCGAGACCCAGTACTTC.

CDR3 nucleotides: TGTGCCAGCAGCCAAGGTACGACCCTGACAGGGGTCATGGGCACTGAAGCTTTCTTT. Translating gives CASSQGTTLTGVMGTEAFF. V gene TRBV4-2 combines with J gene TRBJ1-1; 8 bases agree with TRBD1. The CDR3 consists of 19 residues. Germline V gene lookup returns CDR1 LGHNA and CDR2 YNFKEQ. V gave up 1 base and J gave up 4 bases; unmatched junction bases: 17.

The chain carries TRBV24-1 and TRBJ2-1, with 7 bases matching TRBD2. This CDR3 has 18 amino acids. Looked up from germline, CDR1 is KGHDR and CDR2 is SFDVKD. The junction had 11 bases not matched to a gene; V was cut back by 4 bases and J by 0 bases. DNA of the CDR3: TGTGCCACCAGTGACCCCGGGACTATCCAAAACTCCTACAATGAGCAGTTCTTC. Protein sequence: CATSDPGTIQNSYNEQFF.

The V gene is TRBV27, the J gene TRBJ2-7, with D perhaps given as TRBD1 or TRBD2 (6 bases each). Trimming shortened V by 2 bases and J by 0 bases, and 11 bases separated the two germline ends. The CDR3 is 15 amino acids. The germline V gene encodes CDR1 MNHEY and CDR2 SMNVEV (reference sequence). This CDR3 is CASSLAGDSSYEQYF. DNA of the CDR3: TGTGCCAGCAGTTTAGCAGGGGACTCCTCCTACGAGCAGTACTTC.

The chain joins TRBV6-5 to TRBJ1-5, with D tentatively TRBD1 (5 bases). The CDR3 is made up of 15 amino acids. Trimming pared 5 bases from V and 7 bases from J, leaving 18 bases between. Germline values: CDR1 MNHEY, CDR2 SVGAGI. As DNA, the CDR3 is TGTGCCAGCAGTACCTACGCAGGGTCCCGGCAGCCCCAGCATTTT. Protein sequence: CASSTYAGSRQPQHF.

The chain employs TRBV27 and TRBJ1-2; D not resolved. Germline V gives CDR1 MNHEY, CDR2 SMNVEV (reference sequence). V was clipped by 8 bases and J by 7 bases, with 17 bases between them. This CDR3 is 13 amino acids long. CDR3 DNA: TGTGCCAGCCGGCACTACGAGGACGGTGGCTACACCTTC. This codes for CASRHYEDGGYTF.

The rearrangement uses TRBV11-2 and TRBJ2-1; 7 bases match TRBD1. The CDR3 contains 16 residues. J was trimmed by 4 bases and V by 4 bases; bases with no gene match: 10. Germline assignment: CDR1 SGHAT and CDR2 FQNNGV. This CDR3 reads CASSSQTGQRYNEQFF. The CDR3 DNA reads TGTGCCAGCAGCTCCCAGACAGGGCAGCGGTACAATGAGCAGTTCTTC.

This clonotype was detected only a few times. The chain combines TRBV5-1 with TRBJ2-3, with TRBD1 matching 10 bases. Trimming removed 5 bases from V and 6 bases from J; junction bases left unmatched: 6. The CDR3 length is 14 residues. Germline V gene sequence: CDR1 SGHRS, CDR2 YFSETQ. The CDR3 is CASSPGQGSDTQYF. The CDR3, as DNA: TGCGCCAGCAGTCCGGGACAGGGGTCCGATACGCAGTATTTT.

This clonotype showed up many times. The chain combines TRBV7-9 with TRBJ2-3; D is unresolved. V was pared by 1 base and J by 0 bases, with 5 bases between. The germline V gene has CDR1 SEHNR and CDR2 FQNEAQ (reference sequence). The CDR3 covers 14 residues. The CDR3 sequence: CASSLVASTDTQYF. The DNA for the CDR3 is TGTGCCAGCAGCTTAGTGGCTAGCACAGATACGCAGTATTTT.

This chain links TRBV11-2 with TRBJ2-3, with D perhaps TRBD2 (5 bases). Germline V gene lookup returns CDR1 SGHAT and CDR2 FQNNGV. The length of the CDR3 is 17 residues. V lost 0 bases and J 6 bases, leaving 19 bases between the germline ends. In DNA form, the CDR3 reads TGTGCCAGCAGCTTAGATCTCGCGCTCACCGGGGTGGATACGCAGTATTTT. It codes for CASSLDLALTGVDTQYF.

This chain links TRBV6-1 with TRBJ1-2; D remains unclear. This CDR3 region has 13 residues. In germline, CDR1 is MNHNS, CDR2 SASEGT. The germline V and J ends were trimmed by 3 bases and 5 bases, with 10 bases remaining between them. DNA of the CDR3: TGTGCCAGCAGTGATATGACGGTTTATGGCTACACCTTC. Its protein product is CASSDMTVYGYTF.

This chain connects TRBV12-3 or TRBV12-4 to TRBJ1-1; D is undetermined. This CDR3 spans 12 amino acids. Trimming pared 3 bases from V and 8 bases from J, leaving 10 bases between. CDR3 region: CASSFRETEAFF. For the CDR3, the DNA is TGTGCCAGCAGTTTTAGGGAGACCGAAGCTTTCTTT.